Here is one T cell receptor (beta chain) with its context. Antigen: not known. CDR3 length: 17 residues. Trimming took 2 bases from V and 1 from J; bases not matched to a gene: 11. CDR1 is SGHNT and CDR2 is YYREEE in the germline V gene (reference sequence). The method was immunoSEQ multiplex PCR; TCRdb's version includes in-frame clones alone and lacks a portion of them. Altogether approximately 35,000 clones are present, approximately 87% being singletons, with the ten largest covering less than 3%. These data belong to a study of a mutant IDH1 vaccine in newly diagnosed glioma. Time point indicated: week 23, last vaccination. One vaccine dose held 300 ug of mutant IDH1 20-mer peptide and came with topical imiquimod. The donor cohort comprised cases of new WHO grade 3 or 4 IDH1-mutant, ATRX-lost astrocytoma.

The material was PBMCs, obtained from a glioma patient whose treatment included an IDH1 peptide vaccine. This TCR was sampled from a man aged 40-49 years with glioma. The rearrangement uses TRBV5-4 and TRBJ2-5; 7 nucleotides agree with TRBD2. CDR3 DNA: TGTGCCAGCAGCTTCTTCGGGGGTCTAGCGGTCCAAGAGACCCAGTACTTC. Translated, it gives CASSFFGGLAVQETQYF.